The 14 T cell receptor beta chains listed next were all sequenced from one sample in a study of T cells in Graves' hyperthyroidism and ophthalmopathy. Using RNA transcripts as the source, TCR beta CDR3 regions were amplified. Carried out on the TCR CDR3, a first-round RT-PCR used the HTBI primer set. TCRdb re-analysed the multiplex PCR reads in MiXCR, keeping a single row per CDR3 protein. The sample shows 130,000 or so distinct CDR3 sequences, approximately 24% of them seen only once. The sequenced sample was blood. Source of these receptors: a woman aged 50 to 60 with Graves' hyperthyroidism that later progressed to Graves' ophthalmopathy.

The table lists this clonotype with many counts. The chain recombines TRBV7-2 with TRBJ2-1; 9 bases are a match to TRBD2. Germline-derived CDR1 and CDR2 are SGHTA and FQGNSA. The CDR3 covers 18 residues. The V gene end was trimmed by 2 bases and the J gene end by 1 base; junction bases not matched to a gene: 9. CDR3 region: CASSLKTGGLASYNEQFF. CDR3 in DNA: TGTGCCAGCAGCTTAAAGACGGGCGGACTAGCGTCCTACAATGAGCAGTTCTTC.

This clonotype was seen many times. This sequence joins TRBV5-1 and TRBJ2-1, with D possibly being TRBD1 (6 bases). Trimming cost V 7 bases and J 0 bases, with 11 bases left between them. Germline CDR1 and CDR2: SGHRS and YFSETQ. CDR3 size: 14 residues. This CDR3 reads CASGGASSYNEQFF. DNA of the CDR3: TGCGCCAGCGGGGGCGCGAGCTCCTACAATGAGCAGTTCTTC. The full variable domain, its missing parts supplied by reference TRBV5-1 and TRBJ2-1, is KAGVTQTPRYLIKTRGQQVTLSCSPISGHRSVSWYQQTPGQGLQFLFEYFSETQRNKGNFPGRFSGRQFSNSRSEMNVSTLELGDSALYLCASGGASSYNEQFFGPGTRLTVL.

This chain links TRBV7-2 with TRBJ2-6; the D gene is possibly TRBD1 (6 bases). The V gene's germline CDR1 is SGHTA and CDR2 FQGNSA. Trimming shortened V by 5 bases and J by 1 base, and 12 bases separated the two germline ends. This CDR3 has 16 amino acids. CDR3 sequence: CASSPNTGSGANVLTF. In DNA, the CDR3 is TGTGCCAGCAGCCCGAATACAGGGTCTGGGGCCAACGTCCTGACTTTC. Full variable domain (remainder filled in from reference TRBV7-2 and TRBJ2-6): GAGVSQSPSNKVTEKGKDVELRCDPISGHTALYWYRQSLGQGLEFLIYFQGNSAPDKSGLPSDRFSAERTGGSVSTLTIQRTQQEDSAVYLCASSPNTGSGANVLTFGAGSRLTVL.

This rearrangement joins TRBV28 to TRBJ1-5; 9 bases agree with TRBD1. The junction had 6 bases not matched to a gene; V was cut back by 5 bases and J by 7 bases. The V gene's germline CDR1 is MDHEN and CDR2 SYDVKM. The length of the CDR3 is 14 residues. The chain's CDR3 is CASSTRTGVQPQHF. CDR3 DNA: TGTGCCAGCAGTACCAGGACAGGGGTACAGCCCCAGCATTTT.

This clonotype occurred many times. The chain employs TRBV27 and TRBJ2-7, with D perhaps TRBD2 (6 bases). CDR1 is MNHEY, CDR2 SMNVEV, per germline (reference sequence). Trimming removed 4 bases at V and 4 bases at J, with 23 bases between. This CDR3 has 17 residues. CDR3 protein: CASSSRGARGLLYEQYF. The CDR3 DNA is TGTGCCAGCAGTTCCCGCGGGGCACGGGGACTCCTTTACGAGCAGTACTTC.

This clonotype was detected many times. The rearrangement links TRBV7-9 to TRBJ2-3; no clear D gene. Germline V lookup: CDR1 SEHNR, CDR2 FQNEAQ (reference sequence). The CDR3 is made up of 15 amino acids. Trimming took off 5 bases at V and 5 bases at J, with 17 bases between the two ends. Here the CDR3 DNA reads TGTGCCAGCAGCAATAACCTAAGGACGGGAGATACGCAGTATTTT. It translates to CASSNNLRTGDTQYF.

V is TRBV6-2 or TRBV6-3 and J is TRBJ1-1; D gene unclear. The CDR3 loop spans 14 amino acids. CDR1 and CDR2 (germline): MNHEY, SVGEGT. Trimming took 8 bases from V and 4 from J, leaving 17 bases between them. The CDR3 DNA reads TGTGCCAGCTACCTAGACGGGATGACCACTGAAGCTTTCTTT. The encoded protein is CASYLDGMTTEAFF.

This clonotype was counted a few times. This sequence joins TRBV7-2 and TRBJ2-1; no definite D call. The germline V gene encodes CDR1 SGHTA and CDR2 FQGNSA. This CDR3 has 13 residues. V lost 7 bases to trimming and J lost 7 bases, with 14 bases between them. CDR3 nucleotides: TGTGCCAGCAAATCAACGGGCCGGAATGAGCAGTTCTTC. Translating it yields CASKSTGRNEQFF. The full variable domain, with the rest looked up from reference TRBV7-2 and TRBJ2-1, is GAGVSQSPSNKVTEKGKDVELRCDPISGHTALYWYRQSLGQGLEFLIYFQGNSAPDKSGLPSDRFSAERTGGSVSTLTIQRTQQEDSAVYLCASKSTGRNEQFFGPGTRLTVL.

This clonotype occurred a few times. The chain has TRBV4-1 and TRBJ2-4; D call uncertain. CDR3 length: 12 amino acids. The V and J ends lost 1 base and 6 bases respectively, with 4 bases between them. Germline CDR1 MGHRA, CDR2 YSYEKL. The CDR3, as DNA: TGCGCCAGCAGCCAAGTCGGAAACATTCAGTACTTC. Protein sequence: CASSQVGNIQYF.

Comments on this clonotype: A much larger clone sits a single nucleotide away, making a read error possible. V gene TRBV18 combines with J gene TRBJ2-7; 9 nucleotides line up with TRBD1. Germline V gene sequence: CDR1 KGHSH, CDR2 LQKENI. This CDR3 region has 14 residues. The CDR3 sequence is CASSRGTGRDEQCF. DNA for the CDR3: TGTGCCAGCTCACGAGGGACAGGGCGGGACGAGCAGTGCTTC.

This clonotype was observed many times. The gene calls are TRBV28 and TRBJ2-3, with D possibly being TRBD2 (5 bases). CDR1 MDHEN and CDR2 SYDVKM come from the germline V gene. The ends were cut back, 3 bases at V and 3 bases at J, with 13 bases in the middle. The CDR3 contains 15 residues. Written as DNA, the CDR3 is TGTGCCAGCAGTTTCGGAAGCCGGGGAACAGATACGCAGTATTTT. Encoded protein: CASSFGSRGTDTQYF.

In this sample, this clonotype turned up many times. The chain employs TRBV20-1 and TRBJ1-1; D is ambiguous. V gave up 3 bases and J gave up 0 bases, with 8 bases separating them. The CDR3 sequence is 13 residues long. The germline V gene has CDR1 DFQATT and CDR2 SNEGSKA (reference sequence). The CDR3 spells CSASNGLNTEAFF. The CDR3 DNA reads TGCAGTGCTAGCAACGGGTTGAACACTGAAGCTTTCTTT.

Many counts were recorded for this clonotype. The rearrangement uses TRBV7-9 and TRBJ2-5, with 11 bases matching TRBD2. The CDR3 length is 15 residues. Germline V gene data show CDR1 as SEHNR and CDR2 as FQNEAQ (reference sequence). V lost 5 bases to trimming and J lost 5 bases; unmatched junction nucleotides: 7. This chain's CDR3 is CASSPGTSGAETQYF. The DNA for the CDR3 is TGTGCCAGCAGCCCGGGGACTAGCGGAGCGGAGACCCAGTACTTC. Using reference TRBV7-9 and TRBJ2-5 for the parts outside the CDR3, the full variable domain is DTGVSQNPRHKITKRGQNVTFRCDPISEHNRLYWYRQTLGQGPEFLTYFQNEAQLEKSRLLSDRFSAERPKGSFSTLEIQRTEQGDSAMYLCASSPGTSGAETQYFGPGTRLLVL.

The chain has TRBV7-9 and TRBJ1-1; 9 bases line up with TRBD1. Germline values: CDR1 SEHNR, CDR2 FQNEAQ (reference sequence). This CDR3 comprises 15 residues. The V gene end was trimmed by 5 bases and the J gene end by 4 bases; junction bases not matched to a gene: 8. The CDR3 here is CASSTYRGQGTEAFF. Here the CDR3 DNA reads TGTGCCAGCAGCACATACAGGGGGCAAGGCACTGAAGCTTTCTTT.